This T cell receptor (beta chain) is from a study of identical twins. Germline lookup yields CDR1 SQVTM and CDR2 ANQGSEA. The CDR3 covers 13 residues. V shed 4 bases, J shed 4 bases, and the junction held 6 bases outside the gene matches. This clonotype has ten or more counts. Its target is not known. TCRdb recomputed calls from the 5' RACE reads with MiXCR, one row per CDR3 protein. The sample lists roughly 700,000 distinct CDR3 sequences, over 8.5% seen once, with 0.98% in the top ten. Whole-study results and caveats: Within twin pairs, the out-of-frame alpha sequences they shared showed excess low generation probability. Sequences that were beta out-of-frame showed weaker excess twin sharing.

These data were also filed under a second study, of yellow fever vaccine responses in identical twins.

The chain joins TRBV29-1 to TRBJ2-7; 8 bases are a match to TRBD2. Specimen: PBMCs. This sequence originates from a young woman in good health. CDR3 region: CSVATGGPYEQYF. DNA of the CDR3: TGCAGCGTTGCCACGGGAGGGCCGTACGAGCAGTACTTC.